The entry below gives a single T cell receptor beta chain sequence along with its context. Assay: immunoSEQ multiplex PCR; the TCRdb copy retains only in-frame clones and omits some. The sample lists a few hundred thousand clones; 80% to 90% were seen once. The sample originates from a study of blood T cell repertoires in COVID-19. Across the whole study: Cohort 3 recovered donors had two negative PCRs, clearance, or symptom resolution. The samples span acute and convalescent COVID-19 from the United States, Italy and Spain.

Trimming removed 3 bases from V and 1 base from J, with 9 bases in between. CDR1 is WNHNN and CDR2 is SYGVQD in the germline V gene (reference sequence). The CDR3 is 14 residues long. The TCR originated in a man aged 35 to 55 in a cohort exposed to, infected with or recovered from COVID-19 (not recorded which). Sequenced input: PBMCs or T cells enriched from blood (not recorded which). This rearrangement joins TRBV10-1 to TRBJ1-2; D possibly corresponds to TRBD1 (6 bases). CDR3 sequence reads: CASSEDRLNYGYTF. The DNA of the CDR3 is TGCGCCAGCAGTGAAGACAGGCTTAACTATGGCTACACCTTC.